This T cell receptor beta chain was captured by sequencing in a study of blood T cell repertoires in COVID-19. The overall study: PBMCs, B-cell-depleted T cells, or T cells were the source of the cDNA or gDNA that made up the material.

V lost 5 bases, J lost 4 bases, and 3 bases stayed unmatched. The germline V gene encodes CDR1 ENHRY and CDR2 SYGVKD. The CDR3 loop spans 14 amino acids. Seattle cases were enrolled at active infection and followed longitudinally. Clones were read by immunoSEQ multiplex PCR, and TCRdb kept only the in-frame ones, dropping some. The table includes 150,000 to 250,000 clones, roughly 94% detected once. The source material was peripheral blood. V and J are TRBV10-3 and TRBJ2-2; TRBD1 matches at 8 bases. The source of this sequence is a man aged 30 to 39 with COVID-19, enrolled during active disease. CDR3 in amino acids: CAISLQGGTGELFF. The DNA of the CDR3 is TGTGCCATCAGTCTACAGGGGGGCACCGGGGAGCTGTTTTTT.